This TCR beta chain appears in the sequencing data of a study of blood T cells in healthy people across ages. Findings and limits, study-wide: Researchers deemed the diversity estimates from one million T cells underestimates. What prevented conclusive comparison of naive and antigen-experienced cells was that PBMCs were unsorted.

Germline CDR1 reads MNHEY; CDR2 reads SVGEGT. This CDR3 has 16 residues. V was trimmed by 6 bases and J by 1 base, leaving 18 bases between them. The use of a sample-barcoded 5' primer and a J-beta primer mix characterized a second PCR of about 7 to 12 cycles. TCRdb used MiXCR to reprocess the 5' RACE reads, holding one entry per CDR3 protein. The sample has about 800,000 distinct CDR3 sequences, roughly 25% seen once. The table lists this clonotype with a count of one. Its antigen remains unknown. These data were also reused for a study on T cells of mothers and their children.

The TCR was taken from a boy between 5 and 17 years old in good health. Sequencing used blood. The chain is built from TRBV6-2 or TRBV6-3 and TRBJ1-2; D is unresolved. The CDR3 DNA reads TGTGCCAGCAGCAACGACGGACTAATAATTAACTATGGCTACACCTTC. Residues: CASSNDGLIINYGYTF.